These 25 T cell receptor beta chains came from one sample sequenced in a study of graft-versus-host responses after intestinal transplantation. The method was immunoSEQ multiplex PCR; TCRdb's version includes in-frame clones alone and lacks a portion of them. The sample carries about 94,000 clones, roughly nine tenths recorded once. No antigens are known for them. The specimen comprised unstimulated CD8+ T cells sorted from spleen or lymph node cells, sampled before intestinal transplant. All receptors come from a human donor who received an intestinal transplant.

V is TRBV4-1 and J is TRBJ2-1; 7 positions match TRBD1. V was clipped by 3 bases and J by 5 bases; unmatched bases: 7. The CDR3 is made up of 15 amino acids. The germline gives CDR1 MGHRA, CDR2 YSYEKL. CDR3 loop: CASSHGPGTDNEQFF. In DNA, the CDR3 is TGCGCCAGCAGCCACGGACCCGGGACAGACAATGAGCAGTTCTTC.

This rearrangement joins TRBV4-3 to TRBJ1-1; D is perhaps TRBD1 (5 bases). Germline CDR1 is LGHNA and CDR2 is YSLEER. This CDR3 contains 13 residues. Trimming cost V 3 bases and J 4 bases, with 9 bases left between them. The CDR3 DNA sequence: TGCGCCAGCAGCCACCAGGGAGGCACTGAAGCTTTCTTT. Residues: CASSHQGGTEAFF.

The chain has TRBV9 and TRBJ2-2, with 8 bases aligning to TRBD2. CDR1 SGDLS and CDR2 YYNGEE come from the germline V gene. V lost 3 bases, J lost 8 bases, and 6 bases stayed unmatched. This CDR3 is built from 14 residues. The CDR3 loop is CASSALLAAGELFF. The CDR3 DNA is TGTGCCAGCAGCGCTTTACTAGCGGCGGGGGAGCTGTTTTTT.

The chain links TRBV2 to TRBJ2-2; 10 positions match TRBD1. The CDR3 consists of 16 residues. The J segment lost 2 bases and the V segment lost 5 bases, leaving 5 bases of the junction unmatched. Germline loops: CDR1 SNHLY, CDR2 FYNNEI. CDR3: CASSTPTGGNTGELFF. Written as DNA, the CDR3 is TGTGCCAGCAGTACCCCGACAGGGGGCAACACCGGGGAGCTGTTTTTT.

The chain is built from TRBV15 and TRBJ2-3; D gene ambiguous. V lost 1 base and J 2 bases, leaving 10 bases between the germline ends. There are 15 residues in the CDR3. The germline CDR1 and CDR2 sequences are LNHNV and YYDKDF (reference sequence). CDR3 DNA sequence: TGTGCCACCAGCAGAGGGATACAGCACACAGATACGCAGTATTTT. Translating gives CATSRGIQHTDTQYF.

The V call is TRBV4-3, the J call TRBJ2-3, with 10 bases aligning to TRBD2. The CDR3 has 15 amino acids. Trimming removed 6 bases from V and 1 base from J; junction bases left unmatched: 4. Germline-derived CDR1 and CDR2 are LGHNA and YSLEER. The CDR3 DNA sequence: TGCGCCAGCAGTGCCGGGACTAGCGGCACAGATACGCAGTATTTT. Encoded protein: CASSAGTSGTDTQYF.

CDR3 region: CARQSIESSYNEQFF. DNA for the CDR3: TGTGCCAGACAATCGATCGAAAGCTCCTACAATGAGCAGTTCTTC. V and J are TRBV28 and TRBJ2-1, with D unresolved. Trimming pared 9 bases from V and 0 bases from J, leaving 15 bases between. The CDR3 totals 15 residues. The germline V gene has CDR1 MDHEN and CDR2 SYDVKM.

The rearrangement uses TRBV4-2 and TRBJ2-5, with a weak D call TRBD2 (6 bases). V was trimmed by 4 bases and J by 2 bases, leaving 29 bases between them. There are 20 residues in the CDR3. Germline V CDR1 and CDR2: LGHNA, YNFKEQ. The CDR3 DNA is TGTGCCAGCAGCCCCCTCTCCGGGACTTTTTGGGGGAAGTGGCAAGAGACCCAGTACTTC. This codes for CASSPLSGTFWGKWQETQYF.

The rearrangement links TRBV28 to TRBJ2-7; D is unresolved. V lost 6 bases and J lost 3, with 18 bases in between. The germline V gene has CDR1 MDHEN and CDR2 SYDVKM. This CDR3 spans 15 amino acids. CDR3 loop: CASSQLGSTNYEQYF. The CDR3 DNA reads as TGTGCCAGCAGCCAATTGGGCAGTACCAACTACGAGCAGTACTTC.

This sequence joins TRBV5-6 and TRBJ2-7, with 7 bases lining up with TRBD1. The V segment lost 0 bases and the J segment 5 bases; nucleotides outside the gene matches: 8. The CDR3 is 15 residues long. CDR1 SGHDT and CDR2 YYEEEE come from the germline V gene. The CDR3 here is CASSLATTGKDEQYF. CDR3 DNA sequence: TGTGCCAGCAGCTTGGCTACGACAGGGAAGGACGAGCAGTACTTC.

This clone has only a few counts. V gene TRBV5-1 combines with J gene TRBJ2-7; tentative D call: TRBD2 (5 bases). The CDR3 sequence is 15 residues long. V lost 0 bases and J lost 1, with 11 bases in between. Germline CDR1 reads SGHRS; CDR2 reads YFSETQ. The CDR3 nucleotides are TGCGCCAGCAGCTTGGTAGAGGGCGGATCCTACGAGCAGTACTTC. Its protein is CASSLVEGGSYEQYF.

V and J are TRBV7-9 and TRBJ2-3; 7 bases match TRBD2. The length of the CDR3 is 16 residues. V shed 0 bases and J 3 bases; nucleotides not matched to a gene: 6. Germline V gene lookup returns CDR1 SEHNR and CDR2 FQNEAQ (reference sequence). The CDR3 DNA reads TGTGCCAGCAGCTTAGCGTGGGAGGGTAAGACAGATACGCAGTATTTT. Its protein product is CASSLAWEGKTDTQYF.

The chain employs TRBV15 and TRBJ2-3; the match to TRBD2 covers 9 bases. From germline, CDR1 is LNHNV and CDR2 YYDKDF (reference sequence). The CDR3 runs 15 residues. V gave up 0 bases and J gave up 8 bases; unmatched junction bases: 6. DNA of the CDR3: TGTGCCACCAGCAGAGAAGGCGGGGGGGCCCCTACGCAGTATTTT. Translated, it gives CATSREGGGAPTQYF.

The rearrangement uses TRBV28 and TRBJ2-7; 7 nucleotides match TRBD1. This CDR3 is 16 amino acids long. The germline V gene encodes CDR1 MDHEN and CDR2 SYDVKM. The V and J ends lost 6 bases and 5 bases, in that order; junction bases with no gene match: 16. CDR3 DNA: TGTGCCAGCAGCTCAAGGGGGCCCCACTACTCTAACGAGCAGTACTTC. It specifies CASSSRGPHYSNEQYF.

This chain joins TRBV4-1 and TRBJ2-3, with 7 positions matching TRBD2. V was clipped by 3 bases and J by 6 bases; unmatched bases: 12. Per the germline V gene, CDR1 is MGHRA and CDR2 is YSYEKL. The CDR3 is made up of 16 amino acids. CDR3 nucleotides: TGCGCCAGCAGCCAGGTCCTCGGCGCGGGAGAGGATACGCAGTATTTT. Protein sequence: CASSQVLGAGEDTQYF.

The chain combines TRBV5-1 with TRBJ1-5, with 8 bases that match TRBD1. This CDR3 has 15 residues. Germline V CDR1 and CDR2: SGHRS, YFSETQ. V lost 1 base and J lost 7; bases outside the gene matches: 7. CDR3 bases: TGCGCCAGCAGCTTGTCCCCAGGGGGCGAACAGCCCCAGCATTTT. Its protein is CASSLSPGGEQPQHF.

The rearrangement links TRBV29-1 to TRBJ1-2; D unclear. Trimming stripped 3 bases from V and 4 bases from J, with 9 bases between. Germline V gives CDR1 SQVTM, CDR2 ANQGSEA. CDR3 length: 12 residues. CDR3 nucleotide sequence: TGCAGCGTTGAGGGCCCGCTCTATGGCTACACCTTC. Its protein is CSVEGPLYGYTF.

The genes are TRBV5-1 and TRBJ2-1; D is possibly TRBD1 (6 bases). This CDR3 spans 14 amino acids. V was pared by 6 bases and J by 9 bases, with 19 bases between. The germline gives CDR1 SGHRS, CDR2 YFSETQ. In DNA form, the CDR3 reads TGCGCCAGCAAACACAGGGCCTCCCTCACTGAGCAGTTCTTC. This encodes CASKHRASLTEQFF.

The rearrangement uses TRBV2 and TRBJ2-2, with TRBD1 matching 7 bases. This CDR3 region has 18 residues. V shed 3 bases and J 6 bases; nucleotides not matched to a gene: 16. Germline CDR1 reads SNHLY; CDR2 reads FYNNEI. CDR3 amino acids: CASSDYQGVRRVAGELFF. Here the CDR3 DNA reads TGTGCCAGCAGTGACTATCAGGGGGTTAGAAGGGTAGCCGGGGAGCTGTTTTTT.

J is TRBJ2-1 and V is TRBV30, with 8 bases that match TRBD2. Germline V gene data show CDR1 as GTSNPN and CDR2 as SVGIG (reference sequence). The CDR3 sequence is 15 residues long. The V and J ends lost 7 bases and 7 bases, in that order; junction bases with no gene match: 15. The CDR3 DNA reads TGTGCCTCGTCCTACCTAGCGGGCGACTATAATGAGCAGTTCTTC. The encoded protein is CASSYLAGDYNEQFF. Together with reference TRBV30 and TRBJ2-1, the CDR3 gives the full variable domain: SQTIHQWPATLVQPVGSPLSLECTVEGTSNPNLYWYRQAAGRGLQLLFYSVGIGQISSEVPQNLSASRPQDRQFILSSKKLLLSDSGFYLCASSYLAGDYNEQFFGPGTRLTVL.

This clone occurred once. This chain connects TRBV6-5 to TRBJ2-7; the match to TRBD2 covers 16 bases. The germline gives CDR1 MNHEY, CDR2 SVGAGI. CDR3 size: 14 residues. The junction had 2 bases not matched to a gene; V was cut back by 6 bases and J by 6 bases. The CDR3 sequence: CASSGTSGRGEQYF. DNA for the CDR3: TGTGCCAGCAGCGGGACTAGCGGGAGGGGCGAGCAGTACTTC.

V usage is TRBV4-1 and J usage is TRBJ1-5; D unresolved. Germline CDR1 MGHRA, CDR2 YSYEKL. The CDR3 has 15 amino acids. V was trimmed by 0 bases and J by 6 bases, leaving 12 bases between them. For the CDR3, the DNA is TGCGCCAGCAGCCAAGATCCATATGGGCGTCAGCCCCAGCATTTT. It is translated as CASSQDPYGRQPQHF.

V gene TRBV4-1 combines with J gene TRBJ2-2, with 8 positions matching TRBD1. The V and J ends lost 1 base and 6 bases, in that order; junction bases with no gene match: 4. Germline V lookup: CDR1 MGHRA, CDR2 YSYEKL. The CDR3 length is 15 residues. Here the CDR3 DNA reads TGCGCCAGCAGCCAAGCACAGGGGGGCGCCGGGGAGCTGTTTTTT. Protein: CASSQAQGGAGELFF.

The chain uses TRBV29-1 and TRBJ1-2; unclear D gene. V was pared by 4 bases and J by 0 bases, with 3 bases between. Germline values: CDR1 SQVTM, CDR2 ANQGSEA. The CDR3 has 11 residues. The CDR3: CSVGANYGYTF. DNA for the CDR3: TGCAGCGTTGGCGCTAACTATGGCTACACCTTC.

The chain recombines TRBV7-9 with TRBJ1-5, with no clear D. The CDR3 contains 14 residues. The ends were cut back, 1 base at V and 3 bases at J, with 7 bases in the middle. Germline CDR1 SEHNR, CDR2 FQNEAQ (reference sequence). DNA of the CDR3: TGTGCCAGCAGCTTAGACAGCCTCAATCAGCCCCAGCATTTT. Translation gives CASSLDSLNQPQHF.